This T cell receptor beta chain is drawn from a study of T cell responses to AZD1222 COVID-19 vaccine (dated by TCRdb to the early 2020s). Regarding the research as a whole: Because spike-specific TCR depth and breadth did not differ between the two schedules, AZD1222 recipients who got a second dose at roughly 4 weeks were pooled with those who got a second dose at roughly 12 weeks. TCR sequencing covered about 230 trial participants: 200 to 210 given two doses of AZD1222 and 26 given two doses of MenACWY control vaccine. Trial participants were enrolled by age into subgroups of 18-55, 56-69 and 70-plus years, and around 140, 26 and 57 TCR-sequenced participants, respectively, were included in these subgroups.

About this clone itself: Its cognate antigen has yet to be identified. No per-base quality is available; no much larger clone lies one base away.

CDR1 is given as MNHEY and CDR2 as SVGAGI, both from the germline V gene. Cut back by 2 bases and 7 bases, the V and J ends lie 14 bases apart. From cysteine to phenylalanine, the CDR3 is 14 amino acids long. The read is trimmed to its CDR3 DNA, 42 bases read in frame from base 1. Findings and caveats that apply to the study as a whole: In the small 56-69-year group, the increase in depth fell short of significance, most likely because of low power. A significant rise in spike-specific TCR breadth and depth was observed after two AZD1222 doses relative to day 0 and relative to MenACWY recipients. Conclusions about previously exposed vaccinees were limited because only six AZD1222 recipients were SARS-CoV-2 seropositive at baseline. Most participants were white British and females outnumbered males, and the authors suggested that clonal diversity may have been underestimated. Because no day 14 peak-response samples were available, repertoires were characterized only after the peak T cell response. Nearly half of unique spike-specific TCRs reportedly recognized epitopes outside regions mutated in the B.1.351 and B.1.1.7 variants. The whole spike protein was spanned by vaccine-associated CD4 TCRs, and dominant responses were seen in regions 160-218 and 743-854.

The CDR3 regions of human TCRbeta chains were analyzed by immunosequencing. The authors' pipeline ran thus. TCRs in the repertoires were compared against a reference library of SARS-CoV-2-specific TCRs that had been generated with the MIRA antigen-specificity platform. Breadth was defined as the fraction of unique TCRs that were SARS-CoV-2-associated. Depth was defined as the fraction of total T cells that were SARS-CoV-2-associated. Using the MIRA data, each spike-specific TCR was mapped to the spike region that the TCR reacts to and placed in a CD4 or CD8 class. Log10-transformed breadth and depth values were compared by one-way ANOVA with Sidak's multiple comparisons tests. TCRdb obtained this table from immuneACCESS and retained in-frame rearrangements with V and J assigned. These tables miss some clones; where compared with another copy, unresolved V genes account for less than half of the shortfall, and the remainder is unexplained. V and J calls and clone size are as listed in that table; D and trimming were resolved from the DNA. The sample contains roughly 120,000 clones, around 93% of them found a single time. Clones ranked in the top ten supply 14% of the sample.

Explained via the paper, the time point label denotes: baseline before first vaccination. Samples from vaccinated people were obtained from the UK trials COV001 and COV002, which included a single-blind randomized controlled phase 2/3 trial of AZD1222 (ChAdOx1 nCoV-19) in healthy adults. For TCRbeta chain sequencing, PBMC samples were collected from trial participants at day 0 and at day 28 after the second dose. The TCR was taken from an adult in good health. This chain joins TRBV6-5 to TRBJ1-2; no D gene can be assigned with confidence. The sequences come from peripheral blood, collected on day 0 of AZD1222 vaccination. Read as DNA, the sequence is TGTGCCAGCAGTTACGACAAGAAAAGAGGTGGCTACACCTTC. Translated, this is CASSYDKKRGGYTF.